This is a list of T cell receptor beta chains from one sample in a study of blood T cell repertoires in COVID-19. Profiling relied on immunoSEQ multiplex PCR, and the TCRdb table lists in-frame clones only, not all of them. Counted here are fewer than 300,000 clones, more than 70% occurring once; the ten biggest clones make up 0.95% to 1.5%. Sample: PBMCs or T cells enriched from blood (not recorded which). Every receptor here comes from a woman in her forties with acute COVID-19. Each CDR3 is given with its conserved first and last residue. A D gene is named only where the DNA matches it firmly. Clone size appears in some rows only: once, few, many, or a class for an expanded clone.

CDR3 DNA	CDR3 protein	D gene	V gene	J gene	clone size
TGTGCCAGCAGCTTAGTTTGGACTAGCCAAAACAATGAGCAGTTCTTC	CASSLVWTSQNNEQFF	TRBD2	TRBV11-3	TRBJ2-1	-
TGTGCCAGCAGCTTTTTGGGTGGACTCACGGTAAACAATGAGCAGTTCTTC	CASSFLGGLTVNNEQFF	-	TRBV7-8	TRBJ2-1	-
TGCAGCGTTGGGCAGGGGGCGGCAGGGGAGCTGTTTTTT	CSVGQGAAGELFF	TRBD1	TRBV29-1	TRBJ2-2	many
TGTGCCAGCAGCTTGGCGGGAGGGCCTTATGAGCAGTTCTTC	CASSLAGGPYEQFF	TRBD2	TRBV5-8	TRBJ2-1	-
TGTGCCAGCAGCCACCGAGGCTGGACTAGCGGGCCGGGCACAGATACGCAGTATTTT	CASSHRGWTSGPGTDTQYF	TRBD2	TRBV3-1/TRBV3-2	TRBJ2-3	-
TGTGCCAGCAGCGACAGGGGGCTCTTTGAAAAACTGTTTTTT	CASSDRGLFEKLFF	TRBD1	TRBV6-5	TRBJ1-4	-
TGTGCCAGCAGTCTAAGCGGCCCCTACGAGCAGTACTTC	CASSLSGPYEQYF	-	TRBV7-2	TRBJ2-7	-
TGTGCCAGTAGTATCCGAAGGGGCCTAACCTACAATGAGCAGTTCTTC	CASSIRRGLTYNEQFF	-	TRBV19	TRBJ2-1	-
TGTGCTAGTGGTTTGGTACGCGGGACAGCTGTCAATGAGCAGTTCTTC	CASGLVRGTAVNEQFF	-	TRBV12-5	TRBJ2-1	once
TGTGCCAGTAGTAGGGTTGGGACAAACTACTACGAGCAGTACTTC	CASSRVGTNYYEQYF	-	TRBV19	TRBJ2-7	once
TGCGCCAGCTCTCCGGGACTAGCGGAGCAAGAGACCCAGTACTTC	CASSPGLAEQETQYF	TRBD2	TRBV5-1	TRBJ2-5	once
TGTGCCAGTAGTATAGCGGGAGGTTCAGATACGCAGTATTTT	CASSIAGGSDTQYF	TRBD2	TRBV19	TRBJ2-3	-
TGTGCCAGCAGTTTCTACAGGGGACTAGCGGGAGCCGAGCAGTTCTTC	CASSFYRGLAGAEQFF	TRBD2	TRBV27	TRBJ2-1	-
TGTGCCAGCAGCTTACGTGGGGCCGGACCTGAAGCTTTCTTT	CASSLRGAGPEAFF	-	TRBV7-8	TRBJ1-1	-
TGTGCCAGCAGCCCAAGGGGGATTAGAGAGGAAAAACTGTTTTTT	CASSPRGIREEKLFF	-	TRBV11-3	TRBJ1-4	-
TGTGCCAGCAGTTCCCCGGGGGGCGCATCTTACGAGCAGTACTTC	CASSSPGGASYEQYF	-	TRBV7-2	TRBJ2-7	once
TGTGCCAGCAGTGGGGGACTAGCGGGAGCTGATACGCAGTATTTT	CASSGGLAGADTQYF	TRBD2	TRBV2	TRBJ2-3	-
TGTGCCAGCAGCCTAACTAGCGGAACGAACACCGGGGAGCTGTTTTTT	CASSLTSGTNTGELFF	TRBD2	TRBV3-1/TRBV3-2	TRBJ2-2	-
TGCGCCAGCAACAGGGGAGGCAATCAGCCCCAGCATTTT	CASNRGGNQPQHF	TRBD1	TRBV10-2	TRBJ1-5	-
TGTGCCACCAGCAGAGACAAACAGGGCAACACTGAAGCTTTCTTT	CATSRDKQGNTEAFF	-	TRBV15	TRBJ1-1	-
TGTGCCAGCAGTTTATCCAGGGGAAATCAGCCCCAGCATTTT	CASSLSRGNQPQHF	-	TRBV28	TRBJ1-5	once
TGTGCCAGCAGTACCTACCTTCAGGGAGAGCAGTACTTC	CASSTYLQGEQYF	-	TRBV6-5	TRBJ2-7	-
TGTGCCAGCAGATTATCGACAGGGGGGGATCAAGAGACCCAGTACTTC	CASRLSTGGDQETQYF	TRBD1	TRBV28	TRBJ2-5	-
TGTGCCAGCAGTTTGACCCACGGACCGGGAGAGTGGGAAAAACTGTTTTTT	CASSLTHGPGEWEKLFF	-	TRBV27	TRBJ1-4	-
TGTGCCAGCAGCGTAGATGTAGCGGCCTCCTACAATGAGCAGTTCTTC	CASSVDVAASYNEQFF	-	TRBV9	TRBJ2-1	-
TGTGCCAGCAGCCGTGGGGGGATTGATAATTCACCCCTCCACTTT	CASSRGGIDNSPLHF	-	TRBV14	TRBJ1-6	-
TGTGCCAGCTCACGATGGCGGGAGGCAGAGACCCAGTACTTC	CASSRWREAETQYF	TRBD2	TRBV18	TRBJ2-5	-
TGTGCCAGCAGCTTAGAGGCGGTCTACTCCTACAATGAGCAGTTCTTC	CASSLEAVYSYNEQFF	-	TRBV11-3	TRBJ2-1	-
TGCGCCAGCAGCTTGGGACAGGGGGCTAATGAAAAACTGTTTTTT	CASSLGQGANEKLFF	TRBD1	TRBV5-1	TRBJ1-4	once
TGTGCCAGCAAAAAGACAGGGGATTATAACTATGGCTACACCTTC	CASKKTGDYNYGYTF	TRBD1	TRBV27	TRBJ1-2	-
TGTGCCACCAGTGATCCCCAGCCGACAGGGACAGATACGCAGTATTTT	CATSDPQPTGTDTQYF	TRBD1	TRBV24-1	TRBJ2-3	once
TGTGCCTGGAGTGGCGGGACTAACCATGAGCAGTTCTTC	CAWSGGTNHEQFF	TRBD2	TRBV30	TRBJ2-1	-
TGTGCCACCAGTGATTATAGAGAGACCCAGTACTTC	CATSDYRETQYF	-	TRBV24-1	TRBJ2-5	-
TGTGCCAGCAGCCTCCGGGCAGCAGGGGAAGGTTCACCCCTCCACTTT	CASSLRAAGEGSPLHF	-	TRBV3-1/TRBV3-2	TRBJ1-6	-
TGCGCCAGCTACAATCTTCTAGCGGGAGTGGCCGAGCAGTACTTC	CASYNLLAGVAEQYF	TRBD2	TRBV5-1	TRBJ2-7	-
TGTGCCAGCAGCCTATACGGGACTAGCGGGAGCAGAGAGCAGTTCTTC	CASSLYGTSGSREQFF	TRBD2	TRBV7-2	TRBJ2-1	-
TGTGCCAGCTCACCCAGGGGCTCGAATGAAAAACTGTTTTTT	CASSPRGSNEKLFF	-	TRBV18	TRBJ1-4	-
TGCAGCGTTGAGGGACAGGATGGAGATACGCAGTATTTT	CSVEGQDGDTQYF	TRBD1	TRBV29-1	TRBJ2-3	-
TGTGCCAGCAGCCTGACAGGGGGGTCTAACTATGGCTACACCTTC	CASSLTGGSNYGYTF	TRBD1	TRBV6-5	TRBJ1-2	-
TGTGCCAGTAGTCGATGGATGGACAGGGGTAATGAAAAACTGTTTTTT	CASSRWMDRGNEKLFF	TRBD1	TRBV19	TRBJ1-4	-
TGTGCCAGCAGCCAAGACGGGGGCGGACAGGGTGATTCACCCCTCCACTTT	CASSQDGGGQGDSPLHF	TRBD1	TRBV4-2	TRBJ1-6	once
TGTGCCAGCAGCCCAAATGTAGCCTACGAGCAGTACTTC	CASSPNVAYEQYF	-	TRBV12-3/TRBV12-4	TRBJ2-7	-
TGTGCCAGCAGTTTCCGGGACAGGGGCGCAGATACGCAGTATTTT	CASSFRDRGADTQYF	TRBD1	TRBV27	TRBJ2-3	-
TGCGCCAGCAGCCAGGGGGGTTATAGCAATCAGCCCCAGCATTTT	CASSQGGYSNQPQHF	-	TRBV4-1	TRBJ1-5	-
TGCAGTGCTAGTAGGGGAGGAGAGACCCAGTACTTC	CSASRGGETQYF	-	TRBV20-1	TRBJ2-5	once